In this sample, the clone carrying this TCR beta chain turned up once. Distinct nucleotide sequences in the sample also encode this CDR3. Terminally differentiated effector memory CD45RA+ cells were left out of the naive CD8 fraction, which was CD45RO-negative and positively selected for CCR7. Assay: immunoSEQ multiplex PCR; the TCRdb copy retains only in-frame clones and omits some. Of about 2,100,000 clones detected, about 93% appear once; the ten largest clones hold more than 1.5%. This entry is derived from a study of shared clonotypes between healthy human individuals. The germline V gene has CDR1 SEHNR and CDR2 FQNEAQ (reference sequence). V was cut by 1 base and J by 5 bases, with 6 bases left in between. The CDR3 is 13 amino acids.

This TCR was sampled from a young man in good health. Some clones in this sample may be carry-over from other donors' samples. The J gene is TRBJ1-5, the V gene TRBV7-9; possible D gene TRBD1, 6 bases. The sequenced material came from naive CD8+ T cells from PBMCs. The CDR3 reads CASSLDRDQPQHF. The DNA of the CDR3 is TGTGCCAGCAGCTTAGACAGGGATCAGCCCCAGCATTTT. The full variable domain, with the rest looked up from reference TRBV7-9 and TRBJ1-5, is DTGVSQNPRHKITKRGQNVTFRCDPISEHNRLYWYRQTLGQGPEFLTYFQNEAQLEKSRLLSDRFSAERPKGSFSTLEIQRTEQGDSAMYLCASSLDRDQPQHFGDGTRLSIL.